Below, 25 T cell receptor beta chains from the same sample are listed, as sequenced in a study of T cell repertoires in cytomegalovirus infection. Via MiXCR, TCRdb re-called the reads, giving one row per CDR3 protein. The table records some 940,000 distinct CDR3 sequences, less than 35% of them present only once. The antigens for these receptors are not known. The material was cultured CD8+ T cells from PBMCs, obtained from culture after CMV antigen stimulation. The receptors were sampled from a human donor in good health (CMV status not recorded). Some clones in this sample may be carry-over from other donors' samples.

This chain connects TRBV29-1 to TRBJ2-1; TRBD2 agrees at 9 bases. There are 13 residues in the CDR3. Germline V CDR1 and CDR2: SQVTM, ANQGSEA. The V and J ends lost 2 bases and 4 bases, in that order; junction bases with no gene match: 0. CDR3 loop: CSVETSGYNEQFF. In DNA, the CDR3 is TGCAGCGTTGAAACTAGCGGGTACAATGAGCAGTTCTTC.

This clonotype was counted only a few times. This chain uses TRBV4-1 with TRBJ2-4; D uncertain. There are 17 residues in the CDR3. Germline-derived CDR1 and CDR2 are MGHRA and YSYEKL. The V gene lost 0 bases and the J gene lost 1 base, with 13 bases spanning the gap. For the CDR3, the DNA is TGCGCCAGCAGCCAAGATGTAGGTAACTGGGCCAAAAACATTCAGTACTTC. Amino acids: CASSQDVGNWAKNIQYF.

The rearrangement links TRBV15 to TRBJ1-3; a weak D match, TRBD1 (5 bases). CDR1 and CDR2 (germline): LNHNV, YYDKDF (reference sequence). There are 15 residues in the CDR3. Trimming took off 4 bases at V and 4 bases at J, with 14 bases between the two ends. The CDR3 loop reads CATSIIPGFGNTIYF. CDR3 in DNA: TGTGCCACCAGCATAATTCCAGGGTTCGGAAACACCATATATTTT.

About this clonotype itself: A read error is possible here, since a much larger clone lies one base away. The chain uses TRBV7-9 and TRBJ1-2; 9 bases align to TRBD1. This CDR3 comprises 17 residues. With V trimmed by 5 bases and J by 5 bases, 15 bases remained unmatched. Germline V lookup: CDR1 SEHNR, CDR2 FQNEAQ (reference sequence). The CDR3 DNA reads as TGTGCCAGCAGCCCAAACTACTGGGACAGGGATGGATATGGCTACACCTTC. Amino acid sequence: CASSPNYWDRDGYGYTF. Full variable domain (outside the CDR3, taken from reference TRBV7-9 and TRBJ1-2): DTGVSQNPRHKITKRGQNVTFRCDPISEHNRLYWYRQTLGQGPEFLTYFQNEAQLEKSRLLSDRFSAERPKGSFSTLEIQRTEQGDSAMYLCASSPNYWDRDGYGYTFGSGTRLTVV.

This chain uses TRBV13 with TRBJ1-2; D perhaps matches TRBD1 (5 bases). The V gene's germline CDR1 is PRHDT and CDR2 FYEKMQ (reference sequence). CDR3 length equals 15 residues. Trimming shortened V by 5 bases and J by 3 bases, and 16 bases separated the two germline ends. The CDR3 reads CASSPRGPADYGYTF. The CDR3 nucleotides read TGTGCCAGCAGCCCCCGGGGCCCGGCGGACTATGGCTACACCTTC.

The J gene is TRBJ1-6, the V gene TRBV6-5; D is uncertain. Deletions cut 10 bases from V and 0 bases from J, with 7 bases between. Germline-derived CDR1 and CDR2 are MNHEY and SVGAGI. The CDR3 loop spans 13 amino acids. The CDR3 nucleotides are TGTGCCATCAGAAGCTCCTATAATTCACCCCTCCACTTT. It is translated as CAIRSSYNSPLHF.

The chain couples TRBV4-1 to TRBJ1-2; D ambiguous. Germline V lookup: CDR1 MGHRA, CDR2 YSYEKL. The CDR3 sequence is 14 residues long. V lost 4 bases and J lost 9, with 18 bases in between. The CDR3 is CASSPEDGPVRYTF. In DNA, the CDR3 is TGCGCCAGCAGCCCTGAGGACGGACCGGTACGCTACACCTTC.

The chain has TRBV6-2 or TRBV6-3 and TRBJ2-7; 7 bases are shared with TRBD1. V shed 3 bases and J 2 bases; nucleotides not matched to a gene: 13. Germline CDR1 MNHEY, CDR2 SVGEGT. The CDR3 length is 17 residues. The CDR3 here is CASSYTPTGVAPYEQYF. CDR3 nucleotide sequence: TGTGCCAGCAGTTATACGCCTACAGGGGTGGCCCCCTACGAGCAGTACTTC.

This clonotype showed up just a few times. The CDR3 nucleotides are TGTGCCAGCTTTTACCGGGACAGGGTACGAGAGACCCAGTACTTC. Translating it yields CASFYRDRVRETQYF. The chain links TRBV2 to TRBJ2-5; 9 positions match TRBD1. The CDR3 has 15 residues. In germline, CDR1 is SNHLY, CDR2 FYNNEI. V gave up 8 bases and J gave up 4 bases; unmatched junction bases: 11.

In the case of this clonotype: This may be a read error: a much more frequent sequence differs by one nucleotide. This rearrangement joins TRBV7-2 to TRBJ2-1; 8 nucleotides line up with TRBD2. This CDR3 region has 16 residues. CDR1 is SGHTA, CDR2 FQGNSA, per germline. The V gene end was trimmed by 0 bases and the J gene end by 7 bases; junction bases not matched to a gene: 8. The CDR3 spells CTSSLALGGVGNEQFF. CDR3 DNA: TGTACCAGCAGCTTAGCGCTCGGGGGGGTAGGGAATGAGCAGTTCTTC.

This clonotype was counted only a few times. The chain joins TRBV6-4 to TRBJ1-2, with 9 nucleotides matching TRBD1. CDR3 length: 16 residues. Trimming at V came to 2 bases and at J to 4 bases, leaving 8 bases not matched to a gene. Germline V gene lookup returns CDR1 MRHNA and CDR2 SNTAGT. The CDR3 sequence: CASSDATGQGRYGYTF. The CDR3 nucleotides read TGTGCCAGCAGTGACGCTACGGGACAGGGTCGCTATGGCTACACCTTC.

This chain connects TRBV7-6 to TRBJ1-1; no definite D call. Trimming pared 3 bases from V and 4 bases from J, leaving 18 bases between. In germline, CDR1 is SGHVS, CDR2 FNYEAQ. The length of the CDR3 is 16 residues. The CDR3, as DNA: TGTGCCAGCAGCTTGGGATCGACGACCGGGCCCACTGAAGCTTTCTTT. This translates into CASSLGSTTGPTEAFF.

This clonotype was seen only a few times. The gene calls are TRBV5-1 and TRBJ2-3; D is undetermined. The CDR3 loop spans 14 amino acids. Trimming left V 0 bases short and J 1 base short, with 6 bases between. Germline V CDR1 and CDR2: SGHRS, YFSETQ. In DNA form, the CDR3 reads TGCGCCAGCAGCTTGGGGGATCGCACAGATACGCAGTATTTT. Its protein is CASSLGDRTDTQYF. Based on the CDR3 plus reference TRBV5-1 and TRBJ2-3, the full variable domain is KAGVTQTPRYLIKTRGQQVTLSCSPISGHRSVSWYQQTPGQGLQFLFEYFSETQRNKGNFPGRFSGRQFSNSRSEMNVSTLELGDSALYLCASSLGDRTDTQYFGPGTRLTVL.

The rearrangement uses TRBV4-1 and TRBJ2-3; 10 bases line up with TRBD2. The CDR3 sequence is 19 residues long. The V and J ends lost 0 bases and 2 bases, in that order; junction bases with no gene match: 11. Germline CDR1 reads MGHRA; CDR2 reads YSYEKL. The CDR3 DNA reads as TGCGCCAGCAGCCAAGAAGTAGCGGGGGGCCCGGGCAACACAGATACGCAGTATTTT. Residues: CASSQEVAGGPGNTDTQYF.

To note about this clonotype: Germline is not matched at one junction end, which may reflect a read error. The V call is TRBV6-5, the J call TRBJ1-1; D is perhaps TRBD1 (5 bases). Germline CDR1 reads MNHEY; CDR2 reads SVGAGI. The CDR3 has 15 residues. The CDR3 DNA sequence: TGTGTCAGCAGTTACTCGAGAGGGGCGCGGACTGAAGCTTTCTTT. Translated: CVSSYSRGARTEAFF.

This clonotype was counted a few times. The chain combines TRBV4-2 with TRBJ2-3; D is unclear. The ends were cut back, 0 bases at V and 6 bases at J, with 7 bases in the middle. The CDR3 covers 13 residues. CDR1 and CDR2 (germline): LGHNA, YNFKEQ. CDR3 bases: TGTGCCAGCAGCCAAGACTTGGGCGATACGCAGTATTTT. Amino acids: CASSQDLGDTQYF.

The rearrangement joins TRBV7-8 to TRBJ2-7; the D call may be TRBD1 or TRBD2 (7 bases each). The CDR3 covers 12 residues. V was pared by 5 bases and J by 6 bases, with 11 bases between. The V gene's germline CDR1 is SGHVS and CDR2 FQNEAQ. In nucleotides, the CDR3 is TGTGCCAGCAGCCCAGGGGGGGTCGAGCAGTACGTC. This encodes CASSPGGVEQYV.

Only one count was recorded for this clonotype. This chain links TRBV6-8 with TRBJ2-7, with D perhaps given as TRBD1 or TRBD2 (7 bases each). The CDR3 is 13 amino acids. Trimming left V 6 bases short and J 5 bases short, with 14 bases between. Germline lookup yields CDR1 MNHGY and CDR2 SAAAGT. The CDR3 here is CASRPGRGHEQYV. CDR3 sequence (DNA): TGTGCCAGCAGGCCGGGGAGGGGGCACGAGCAGTACGTC.

This clonotype was counted many times. The chain links TRBV7-6 to TRBJ2-2, with a weak D call TRBD1 (5 bases). V lost 4 bases to trimming and J lost 3 bases, with 9 bases between them. This CDR3 region has 14 residues. Germline loops: CDR1 SGHVS, CDR2 FNYEAQ. The CDR3 DNA is TGTGCCAGCAGCTCCGACAGTTACACCGGGGAGCTGTTTTTT. Protein sequence: CASSSDSYTGELFF.

This chain joins TRBV15 and TRBJ2-5; 7 bases are a match to TRBD1. V lost 3 bases and J lost 4; bases outside the gene matches: 11. The CDR3 is 16 residues long. Germline CDR1 reads LNHNV; CDR2 reads YYDKDF (reference sequence). CDR3 DNA sequence: TGTGCCACCAGCAGGGGGGAACAGGGGAAGTCAGAGACCCAGTACTTC. It encodes CATSRGEQGKSETQYF.

A few counts support this clonotype. The CDR3 DNA reads TGTGCCAGCAGCCTGACGGATTTGAACACTGAAGCTTTCTTT. Encoded protein: CASSLTDLNTEAFF. The rearrangement joins TRBV7-9 to TRBJ1-1; unclear D gene. Looked up from germline, CDR1 is SEHNR and CDR2 is FQNEAQ (reference sequence). CDR3 length: 14 amino acids. Deletions cut 5 bases from V and 0 bases from J, with 10 bases between.

CDR3 bases: TGTGCCAGCAGCCAATTGGCGTTCGCCGGGGAGCTGTTTTTT. This encodes CASSQLAFAGELFF. The genes are TRBV14 and TRBJ2-2; D unresolved. Per the germline V gene, CDR1 is SGHDN and CDR2 is FVKESK. The V gene lost 2 bases and the J gene lost 6 bases, with 10 bases spanning the gap. This CDR3 region has 14 residues.

V usage is TRBV4-1 and J usage is TRBJ2-7; D might be TRBD2 (5 bases). The length of the CDR3 is 17 residues. Germline CDR1 is MGHRA and CDR2 is YSYEKL. Trimming removed 3 bases at V and 6 bases at J, with 24 bases between. In DNA form, the CDR3 reads TGCGCCAGCAGCCATAAGGGCGAGGACTCGACCTCCCGCGAGCAGTACTTC. This translates into CASSHKGEDSTSREQYF.

This clonotype was seen many times. The rearrangement uses TRBV7-8 and TRBJ1-1; D unclear. The CDR3 loop spans 11 amino acids. In germline, CDR1 is SGHVS, CDR2 FQNEAQ. V shed 1 base and J shed 11 bases, with 8 bases lying between them. Here the CDR3 DNA reads TGTGCCAGCAGCTTAGGGTTCGGGGCTTTCTTT. Encoded protein: CASSLGFGAFF.

The rearrangement uses TRBV6-1 and TRBJ1-5, with D unclear. This CDR3 has 16 amino acids. From germline, CDR1 is MNHNS and CDR2 SASEGT. V was cut by 2 bases and J by 3 bases, with 14 bases left in between. The CDR3 DNA follows: TGTGCCAGCAGTGAATTTGGTCGGCGGAACAATCAGCCCCAGCATTTT. This sequence encodes CASSEFGRRNNQPQHF.